The 8 T cell receptor beta chains below were found in one sample sequenced in a study of blood T cell repertoires in COVID-19. The assay was immunoSEQ multiplex PCR, and TCRdb's table has in-frame clones only and misses some. The sample has more than 200,000 clones, about four fifths seen once. The sample comprised peripheral blood. The receptors originated from a man older than 75 with acute or convalescent COVID-19.

This chain joins TRBV7-3 and TRBJ2-6; 8 bases map to TRBD1. J was trimmed by 3 bases and V by 5 bases; bases with no gene match: 12. This CDR3 spans 18 amino acids. CDR1 is SGHTA and CDR2 is FQGTGA in the germline V gene. The chain's CDR3 is CASSPRTGKKIGANVLTF. In DNA, the CDR3 is TGTGCCAGCAGCCCCCGGACAGGGAAGAAGATTGGGGCCAACGTCCTGACTTTC.

In nucleotides, the CDR3 is TGTGCCACCAGTGTCCCCCCCGGGACTAGCGAAACCGGGGAGCTGTTTTTT. This sequence encodes CATSVPPGTSETGELFF. The chain couples TRBV24-1 to TRBJ2-2, with 10 bases matching TRBD2. Per the germline V gene, CDR1 is KGHDR and CDR2 is SFDVKD. The ends lost 5 bases at V and 5 bases at J; junction bases unmatched: 10. The CDR3 consists of 17 residues.

V is TRBV6-5 and J is TRBJ2-7, with a tentative D call TRBD1 (6 bases). V dropped 1 base and J dropped 4 bases, with 11 bases sitting between them. Germline lookup yields CDR1 MNHEY and CDR2 SVGAGI. CDR3 length: 14 amino acids. In DNA, the CDR3 is TGTGCCAGCAGTTACTACCTTGGACAGTACGAGCAGTACTTC. It translates to CASSYYLGQYEQYF.

This chain joins TRBV6-2 or TRBV6-3 and TRBJ2-1; D not certain. The CDR3 loop spans 14 amino acids. Germline-derived CDR1 and CDR2 are MNHEY and SVGEGT. With 2 bases removed from V and 10 bases from J, the gap between germline ends came to 15 bases. The CDR3 sequence is CASSYPDVSREQFF. CDR3 in DNA: TGTGCCAGCAGTTACCCCGATGTCTCTCGGGAGCAGTTCTTC.

The chain has TRBV18 and TRBJ1-5; no reliable D call. The CDR3 has 13 residues. The V and J ends lost 2 bases and 5 bases respectively, with 7 bases between them. The germline CDR1 and CDR2 sequences are KGHSH and LQKENI. The CDR3 bases are TGTGCCAGCTCACCATCAGAGGATCAGCCCCAGCATTTT. It codes for CASSPSEDQPQHF. The variable domain in full, completed from reference TRBV18 and TRBJ1-5, reads NAGVMQNPRHLVRRRGQEARLRCSPMKGHSHVYWYRQLPEEGLKFMVYLQKENIIDESGMPKERFSAEFPKEGPSILRIQQVVRGDSAAYFCASSPSEDQPQHFGDGTRLSIL.

The rearrangement links TRBV9 to TRBJ1-3, with 9 bases identical to TRBD1. V shed 4 bases, J shed 8 bases, and the junction held 10 bases outside the gene matches. CDR3 length equals 15 residues. The germline V gene encodes CDR1 SGDLS and CDR2 YYNGEE. The chain's CDR3 is CASSPRGTGYDTIYF. CDR3 in DNA: TGTGCCAGCAGCCCCCGAGGGACAGGGTACGACACCATATATTTT.

The chain employs TRBV7-3 and TRBJ2-1, with 9 bases that match TRBD1. The CDR3 is 15 residues long. CDR1 and CDR2 from the germline V gene are SGHTA and FQGTGA. With V trimmed by 4 bases and J by 4 bases, 5 bases remained unmatched. This CDR3 reads CASSSTGTGYNEQFF. The CDR3 region has the DNA TGTGCCAGCAGCTCTACCGGGACAGGGTACAATGAGCAGTTCTTC. Full variable domain (missing parts from reference TRBV7-3 and TRBJ2-1): GAGVSQTPSNKVTEKGKYVELRCDPISGHTALYWYRQSLGQGPEFLIYFQGTGAADDSGLPNDRFFAVRPEGSVSTLKIQRTERGDSAVYLCASSSTGTGYNEQFFGPGTRLTVL.

V and J are TRBV5-1 and TRBJ1-5; no definite D call. The length of the CDR3 is 16 residues. CDR1 and CDR2 from the germline V gene are SGHRS and YFSETQ. V was cut by 0 bases and J by 6 bases, with 16 bases left in between. This chain's CDR3 is CASSLEGGELGQPQHF. As DNA, the CDR3 is TGCGCCAGCAGCTTGGAGGGCGGGGAGCTGGGTCAGCCCCAGCATTTT.